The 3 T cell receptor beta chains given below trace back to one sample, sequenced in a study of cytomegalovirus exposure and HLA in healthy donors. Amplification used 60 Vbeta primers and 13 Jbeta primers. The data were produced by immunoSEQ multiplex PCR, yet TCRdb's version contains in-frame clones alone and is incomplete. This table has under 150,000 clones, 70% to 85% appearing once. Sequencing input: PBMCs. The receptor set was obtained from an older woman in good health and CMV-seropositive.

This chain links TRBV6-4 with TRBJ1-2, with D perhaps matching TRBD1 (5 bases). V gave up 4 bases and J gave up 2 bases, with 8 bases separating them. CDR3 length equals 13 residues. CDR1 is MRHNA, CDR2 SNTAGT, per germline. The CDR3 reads CASSAGQNYGYTF. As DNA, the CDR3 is TGTGCCAGCAGTGCAGGACAAAACTATGGCTACACCTTC.

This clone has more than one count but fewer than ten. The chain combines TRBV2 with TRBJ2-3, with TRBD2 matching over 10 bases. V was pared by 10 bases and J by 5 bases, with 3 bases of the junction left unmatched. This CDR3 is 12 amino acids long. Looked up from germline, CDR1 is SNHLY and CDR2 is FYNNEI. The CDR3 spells CANLAGVDTQYF. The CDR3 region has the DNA TGTGCCAATCTAGCGGGGGTAGATACGCAGTATTTT.

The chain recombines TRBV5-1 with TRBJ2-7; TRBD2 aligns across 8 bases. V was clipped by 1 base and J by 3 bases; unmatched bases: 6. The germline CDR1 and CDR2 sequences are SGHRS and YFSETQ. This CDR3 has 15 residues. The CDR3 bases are TGCGCCAGCAGCTTGAGAGGCGGGGGGAGCTACGAGCAGTACTTC. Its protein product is CASSLRGGGSYEQYF.